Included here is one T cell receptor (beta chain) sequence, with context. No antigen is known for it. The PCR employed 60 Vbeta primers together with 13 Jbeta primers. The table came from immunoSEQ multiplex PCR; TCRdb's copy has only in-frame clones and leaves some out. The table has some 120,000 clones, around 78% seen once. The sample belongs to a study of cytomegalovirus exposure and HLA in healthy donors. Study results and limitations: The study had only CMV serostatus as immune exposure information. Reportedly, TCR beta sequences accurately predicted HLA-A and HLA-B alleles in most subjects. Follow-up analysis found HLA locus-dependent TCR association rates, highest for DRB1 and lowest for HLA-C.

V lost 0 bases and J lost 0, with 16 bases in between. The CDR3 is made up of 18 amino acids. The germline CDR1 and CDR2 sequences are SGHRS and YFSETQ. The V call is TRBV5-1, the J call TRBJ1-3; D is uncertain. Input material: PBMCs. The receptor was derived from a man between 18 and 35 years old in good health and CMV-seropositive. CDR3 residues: CASSLGGGQPSSGNTIYF. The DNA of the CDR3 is TGCGCCAGCAGCTTGGGGGGAGGGCAGCCTAGCTCTGGAAACACCATATATTTT.